This TCR beta chain emerged from a study of T cells after yellow fever vaccination. Study overall: Fractions of limited cellularity were prepared by means of SMART-Seq v4 Ultra Low Input. Whole-study findings and limits: Few clonotypes appeared in both CD4 and CD8 compartments. It was the secondary response that reached its peak faster, day 5 versus 15, but it was weaker.

Germline-derived CDR1 and CDR2 are SGHNT and YYREEE (reference sequence). The CDR3 is 13 residues long. The germline V and J ends were trimmed by 1 base and 2 bases, with 7 bases remaining between them. This clonotype showed up just a few times. As yet, its antigen is unknown. TCRdb re-derived calls from the 5' RACE reads in MiXCR, one entry per CDR3 protein. The profile covers more than 120,000 distinct CDR3 sequences, with 7% to 9% appearing a single time and 0.73% taken by the ten largest. The chain couples TRBV5-4 to TRBJ2-7; D ambiguous. The sequence came from a man aged 25-45 years who received the YFV17D yellow fever vaccine. Sequenced material: CD4+ T cells sorted from PBMCs, taken 5 days after the yellow fever booster vaccination. The CDR3 DNA reads as TGTGCCAGCAGCTTGCAACTAACCTACGAGCAGTACTTC. Translation: CASSLQLTYEQYF.